This T cell receptor beta chain was obtained from a study of blood T cell repertoires in COVID-19 (TCRdb year 2020). Broadly, across the study: The collaborator samples originated in the United States, Italy and Spain and spanned the acute and convalescent phases of COVID-19. A freely available public database, intended as a resource for researchers studying the immune response to SARS-CoV-2, is where the repertoires were released. The dataset comprised deeply sampled blood TCRbeta repertoires from subjects exposed to, actively infected with, or recovered from COVID-19. The material from the prospective study consisted of cDNA or gDNA derived from T cells, B-cell-depleted T cells, or PBMCs. Where HLA class I and class II types were available, the types were taken from metadata supplied by the sample provider, not from assay-based typing. Nearly every sample came with metadata listing a de-identified subject ID, COVID-19 status, age in years and sex. The samples were drawn from two sources: the first 160 participants of the ongoing ImmuneRACE study, and fewer than 1,500 subjects contributed by 6 global collaborators. Beyond this particular receptor, the publication reports: The quantity of clinical and demographic metadata differed by source and by participant and was supplied without curation.

Comment on this clone: Its antigen remains undetermined. No per-base quality is available; no much larger clone lies one base away.

Collaborating institutions collected whole blood in K2EDTA tubes following their own protocols. For TCRbeta analysis, collaborator samples were shipped as frozen whole blood, as isolated PBMCs, or as DNA extracted from either sample type. The immunoSEQ Assay, a bias-controlled multiplex PCR, was used to amplify TCRbeta CDR3 regions from genomic DNA. The study's own analysis went as follows. The number of nucleated cells in each sample was estimated by amplification of reference gene primers within the assay. To quantify the absolute abundance of each unique TCRbeta CDR3 rearrangement, sequence reads were collapsed and filtered. For each sample, productive Simpson clonality was calculated by taking the square root of Simpson's diversity index across productive rearrangements. TCRdb carries this immuneACCESS record with in-frame sequences only. Its versions omit some clonotypes, under half of them owing to an unresolved V gene in the studies checked, with the rest unexplained. V, J and clone size derive from that table, while D and trimming were established from the DNA sequence. The sample records 180,000 or so clones, around 86% of which are singletons. The ten largest clonotypes hold about 8.2% of the sample.

The germline V gene (reference sequence) supplies CDR1 MNHEY and CDR2 SMNVEV. The CDR3 numbers 13 residues from cysteine through phenylalanine. The only DNA kept is the CDR3, 39 bases in frame from the first base. The V end gives up 6 bases and the J end 6 bases, leaving 5 bases in the junction not matched to a gene. The TCR sequence derives from a man in his fifties or sixties with acute or convalescent COVID-19. Recombination linked TRBV27 to TRBJ1-2; TRBD1 agrees with 9 junctional bases. Sequencing was done on a sample of peripheral blood. The bases read TGTGCCAGCAGCTTAACAGGGGGCAATGGCTACACCTTC. This codes for CASSLTGGNGYTF.